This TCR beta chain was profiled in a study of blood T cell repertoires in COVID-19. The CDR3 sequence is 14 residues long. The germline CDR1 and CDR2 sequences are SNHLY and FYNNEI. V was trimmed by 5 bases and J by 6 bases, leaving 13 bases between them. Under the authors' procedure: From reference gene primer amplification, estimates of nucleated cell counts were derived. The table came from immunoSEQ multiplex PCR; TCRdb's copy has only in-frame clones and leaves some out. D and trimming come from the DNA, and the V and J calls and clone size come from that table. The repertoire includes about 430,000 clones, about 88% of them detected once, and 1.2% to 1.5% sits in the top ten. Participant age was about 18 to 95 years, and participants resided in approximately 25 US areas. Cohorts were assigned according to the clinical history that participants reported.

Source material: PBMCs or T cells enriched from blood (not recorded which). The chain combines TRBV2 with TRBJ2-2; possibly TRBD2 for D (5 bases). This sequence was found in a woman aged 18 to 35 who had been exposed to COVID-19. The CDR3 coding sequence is TGTGCCAGCAGTTCGGACTCGATAGCCGGGGAGCTGTTTTTT. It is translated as CASSSDSIAGELFF.